This T cell receptor (beta chain) was found in a study of blood T cell repertoires in COVID-19. The wider study: In each case, the material was cDNA or gDNA derived from T cells, B-cell-depleted T cells, or PBMCs.

Source study methods: Reference gene primer amplification gave nucleated cell count estimates. Here immunoSEQ multiplex PCR was the method, and the copy in TCRdb shows in-frame clones only, minus some. For V, J and clone size, that table is used; D and trimming come from the DNA. The sample holds 350,000 or so clones, 70% to 90% seen once. With 3 bases removed from V and 0 bases from J, the gap between germline ends came to 8 bases. There are 14 residues in the CDR3. Germline V lookup: CDR1 SGHTA, CDR2 FQGNSA. This clone was counted only a few times. Grouping used clinical history reported by participants in a survey and questionnaire.

This sequence joins TRBV7-2 and TRBJ1-2, with D perhaps TRBD1 (6 bases). This TCR was sampled from a woman between 40 and 55 years old with acute COVID-19. Sequencing was done on a sample of PBMCs or T cells enriched from blood (not recorded which). The CDR3 region is CASSFGQPNYGYTF. As DNA, the CDR3 is TGTGCCAGCAGCTTCGGACAGCCTAACTATGGCTACACCTTC.